These T cell receptor beta chains were read from a single sample in a study of OX40 agonist ivuxolimab in advanced cancers. Only in-frame clones appear in the TCRdb table, and some are missing; sequencing was by immunoSEQ multiplex PCR. This sample has tens of thousands of clones, with 86% found just once. Here the sequenced sample was CD4+ or CD8+ T cells sorted from blood, taken in a trial of the OX40 agonist ivuxolimab. Receptors were obtained from an adult with an advanced solid tumor such as melanoma, head and neck, liver or kidney cancer. Each CDR3 is given with its conserved first and last residue. Fields, in order: CDR3 DNA, CDR3 protein, V gene, J gene, D gene, clone size. D genes are given only for firm matches. For some rows the clone size is stated as once, few or many, or as a class when expanded; others skip it.

CDR3nt: TGTGCCAGCAGTCGGTCCCGGGACAAGCTTTACGAGCAGTACTTC; CDR3aa: CASSRSRDKLYEQYF; v_gene: TRBV6-5; j_gene: TRBJ2-7; d_gene: .; abundance: .
CDR3nt: TGTGCCAGCAGTTTTACAGACCCACTCTCCTACAATGAGCAGTTCTTC; CDR3aa: CASSFTDPLSYNEQFF; v_gene: TRBV28; j_gene: TRBJ2-1; d_gene: .; abundance: .
CDR3nt: TGTGCCAGCAGTTACTCGCAGGGTACGGCCCAGCATTTT; CDR3aa: CASSYSQGTAQHF; v_gene: TRBV6-5; j_gene: TRBJ1-5; d_gene: .; abundance: once
CDR3nt: TGTGCCAGCAGTTACTCCTTTGAGGGCTCCTACGAGCAGTACTTC; CDR3aa: CASSYSFEGSYEQYF; v_gene: TRBV6-5; j_gene: TRBJ2-7; d_gene: .; abundance: .
CDR3nt: TGTGCCAGCAGCTTGGCCCCCCCCCATGAGCAGTTCTTC; CDR3aa: CASSLAPPHEQFF; v_gene: TRBV7-2; j_gene: TRBJ2-1; d_gene: .; abundance: .
CDR3nt: TGTGCCAGCAGTTCTGGACAGGTCCCCAATCAGCCCCAGCATTTT; CDR3aa: CASSSGQVPNQPQHF; v_gene: TRBV27; j_gene: TRBJ1-5; d_gene: TRBD1; abundance: few
CDR3nt: TGTGCCAGCAGCTTAGGTTGGGGGGGCCATGAGCAGTTCTTC; CDR3aa: CASSLGWGGHEQFF; v_gene: TRBV11-3; j_gene: TRBJ2-1; d_gene: .; abundance: .
CDR3nt: TGCGCCAGCAGCGGACACTACGAGCAGTACTTC; CDR3aa: CASSGHYEQYF; v_gene: TRBV4-3; j_gene: TRBJ2-7; d_gene: .; abundance: once
CDR3nt: TGTGCCAGCAGCTTGGCCAGCAGCGGGGGGGCCTTTTACGAGCAGTACTTC; CDR3aa: CASSLASSGGAFYEQYF; v_gene: TRBV5-4; j_gene: TRBJ2-7; d_gene: TRBD2; abundance: .
CDR3nt: TGTGCCAGCAGTTACCCCCTCCAGGACAGGCAACATGGCTACACCTTC; CDR3aa: CASSYPLQDRQHGYTF; v_gene: TRBV6-6; j_gene: TRBJ1-2; d_gene: TRBD1; abundance: .
CDR3nt: TGTGCCAGCAGCCTGGGGGACGGGAGTTTTCAGCCCCAGCATTTT; CDR3aa: CASSLGDGSFQPQHF; v_gene: TRBV28; j_gene: TRBJ1-5; d_gene: .; abundance: .
CDR3nt: TGCGCCAGCAGCGTCCTCCCCGGGCCAAATCAGCCCCAGCATTTT; CDR3aa: CASSVLPGPNQPQHF; v_gene: TRBV5-1; j_gene: TRBJ1-5; d_gene: .; abundance: .
CDR3nt: TGTGCCAGCAGACAGGGGAGAAACTATGGCTACACCTTC; CDR3aa: CASRQGRNYGYTF; v_gene: TRBV28; j_gene: TRBJ1-2; d_gene: TRBD1; abundance: once
CDR3nt: TGTGCCAGCAGTCGTTGGGGAAGTACAGGGCTATCCTACGAGCAGTACTTC; CDR3aa: CASSRWGSTGLSYEQYF; v_gene: TRBV11-2; j_gene: TRBJ2-7; d_gene: .; abundance: .
CDR3nt: TGTGCCAGCAGCAATCTTCCAAACAATGAGCAGTTCTTC; CDR3aa: CASSNLPNNEQFF; v_gene: TRBV9; j_gene: TRBJ2-1; d_gene: .; abundance: .
CDR3nt: TGTGCCAGCAGCTTAGACCGTCCGCAGTACTTC; CDR3aa: CASSLDRPQYF; v_gene: TRBV11-3; j_gene: TRBJ2-7; d_gene: .; abundance: .
CDR3nt: TGCGCCAGCAGCTTACAGGGCCCTAATGAAAAACTGTTTTTT; CDR3aa: CASSLQGPNEKLFF; v_gene: TRBV5-1; j_gene: TRBJ1-4; d_gene: .; abundance: once
CDR3nt: TGTGCCAGCAGCTTAGATATGAACACTGAAGCTTTCTTT; CDR3aa: CASSLDMNTEAFF; v_gene: TRBV11-2; j_gene: TRBJ1-1; d_gene: .; abundance: .
CDR3nt: TGTGCCAGCAGCTCCTCCCTGCGAGCCTACGAGCAGTACTTC; CDR3aa: CASSSSLRAYEQYF; v_gene: TRBV7-9; j_gene: TRBJ2-7; d_gene: .; abundance: .
CDR3nt: TGTGCCAGCAGACAGACAGGGGTGGGCGTAGGTGAAGCTTTCTTT; CDR3aa: CASRQTGVGVGEAFF; v_gene: TRBV28; j_gene: TRBJ1-1; d_gene: TRBD1; abundance: .
CDR3nt: TGCGCCAGCAGCCAAGATAGGGGTTCACCCCTCCACTTT; CDR3aa: CASSQDRGSPLHF; v_gene: TRBV4-3; j_gene: TRBJ1-6; d_gene: .; abundance: .
CDR3nt: TGTGCCTGGAGTTATCAGGAAAAACTGTTTTTT; CDR3aa: CAWSYQEKLFF; v_gene: TRBV30; j_gene: TRBJ1-4; d_gene: .; abundance: .
CDR3nt: TGTGCCAGGCGGGAGATCTACGAGCAGTACTTC; CDR3aa: CARREIYEQYF; v_gene: TRBV6-1; j_gene: TRBJ2-7; d_gene: TRBD2; abundance: .
CDR3nt: TGTGCCAGCAGCACTAATGAAGGGAGCAATCAGCCCCAGCATTTT; CDR3aa: CASSTNEGSNQPQHF; v_gene: TRBV7-6; j_gene: TRBJ1-5; d_gene: .; abundance: .
CDR3nt: TGTGCCAGCAGTTATATGACTAGCGGGGGGGGAGATACGCAGTATTTT; CDR3aa: CASSYMTSGGGDTQYF; v_gene: TRBV6-6; j_gene: TRBJ2-3; d_gene: TRBD2; abundance: .
CDR3nt: TGTGCCAGCAGCCCGGGGGGGGGCAGGGGTGCGACCCAGTACTTC; CDR3aa: CASSPGGGRGATQYF; v_gene: TRBV9; j_gene: TRBJ2-5; d_gene: TRBD2; abundance: .
CDR3nt: TGTGCCAGCCGGGGACAGCTCAATCAGCCCCAGCATTTT; CDR3aa: CASRGQLNQPQHF; v_gene: TRBV19; j_gene: TRBJ1-5; d_gene: TRBD1; abundance: few
CDR3nt: TGTGCCAGCAGCGGACAGTCGGAATACGGACTGTTTTTT; CDR3aa: CASSGQSEYGLFF; v_gene: TRBV7-9; j_gene: TRBJ1-4; d_gene: .; abundance: .
CDR3nt: TGTGCCAGCTCACCGATGACGACTGACGGCTACACCTTC; CDR3aa: CASSPMTTDGYTF; v_gene: TRBV18; j_gene: TRBJ1-2; d_gene: .; abundance: .
CDR3nt: TGTGCCAGCAGGGTAGCTCAGGCGACGGCCGGGGAGCTGTTTTTT; CDR3aa: CASRVAQATAGELFF; v_gene: TRBV27; j_gene: TRBJ2-2; d_gene: .; abundance: .
CDR3nt: TGTGCCAGCAGTTACTCGACTAGCGGCTCCTACGAGCAGTACTTC; CDR3aa: CASSYSTSGSYEQYF; v_gene: TRBV6-5; j_gene: TRBJ2-7; d_gene: TRBD2; abundance: .
CDR3nt: TGTGCCAGCAGCTTACTCTCTGACACTGAAGCTTTCTTT; CDR3aa: CASSLLSDTEAFF; v_gene: TRBV7-3; j_gene: TRBJ1-1; d_gene: .; abundance: once
CDR3nt: TGTGCCACCTACTCAGGACAGGGGTGGAATGAGCAGTTCTTC; CDR3aa: CATYSGQGWNEQFF; v_gene: TRBV10-3; j_gene: TRBJ2-1; d_gene: TRBD1; abundance: .
CDR3nt: TGCGCCAGCAGCTTGCCCAGGGACCCCTACGAGCAGTACTTC; CDR3aa: CASSLPRDPYEQYF; v_gene: TRBV5-1; j_gene: TRBJ2-7; d_gene: .; abundance: .
CDR3nt: TGTGCCAGCAGTCTTTCAGGGTCTATCTACGAGCAGTACTTC; CDR3aa: CASSLSGSIYEQYF; v_gene: TRBV28; j_gene: TRBJ2-7; d_gene: .; abundance: .
CDR3nt: TGTGCCAGCACCGTCGATGCGGGGGGCAATCAGCCCCAGCATTTT; CDR3aa: CASTVDAGGNQPQHF; v_gene: TRBV2; j_gene: TRBJ1-5; d_gene: .; abundance: .
CDR3nt: TGCGCCAGCAGCCCGAACCAGGCAGCGGTGGGAAACACCATATATTTT; CDR3aa: CASSPNQAAVGNTIYF; v_gene: TRBV5-1; j_gene: TRBJ1-3; d_gene: .; abundance: .
CDR3nt: TGTGCCGCTGACAGGGAGGGTTCTGGGGCCAACGTCCTGACTTTC; CDR3aa: CAADREGSGANVLTF; v_gene: TRBV6-1; j_gene: TRBJ2-6; d_gene: .; abundance: .
CDR3nt: TGTGCCAGCAGTTTTGGGGACAGGGAGAACACTGAAGCTTTCTTT; CDR3aa: CASSFGDRENTEAFF; v_gene: TRBV27; j_gene: TRBJ1-1; d_gene: TRBD1; abundance: few
CDR3nt: TGTGCCTGGAGTGCGGGACAGGGGGGATCACCCCTCCACTTT; CDR3aa: CAWSAGQGGSPLHF; v_gene: TRBV30; j_gene: TRBJ1-6; d_gene: TRBD1; abundance: few
CDR3nt: TGTGCCAGCAGTTCCCTCACACTCAGGGGTGTAGGCTACACCTTC; CDR3aa: CASSSLTLRGVGYTF; v_gene: TRBV27; j_gene: TRBJ1-2; d_gene: .; abundance: .
CDR3nt: TGTGCCATCGGGACGGAAAATTCACCCCTCCACTTT; CDR3aa: CAIGTENSPLHF; v_gene: TRBV10-3; j_gene: TRBJ1-6; d_gene: .; abundance: once
CDR3nt: TGTGCAAGTCGCTTATATCTATGGGGTAGCAATCAGCCCCAGCATTTT; CDR3aa: CASRLYLWGSNQPQHF; v_gene: TRBV12-2; j_gene: TRBJ1-5; d_gene: .; abundance: .
CDR3nt: TGCGCCAGCAGCCCGACAGGGGAACGTAGCAATCAGCCCCAGCATTTT; CDR3aa: CASSPTGERSNQPQHF; v_gene: TRBV4-1; j_gene: TRBJ1-5; d_gene: TRBD1; abundance: .
CDR3nt: TGTGCCTCAAGTGGGGACAGAAAGACCCAGTACTTC; CDR3aa: CASSGDRKTQYF; v_gene: TRBV6-7; j_gene: TRBJ2-5; d_gene: TRBD1; abundance: once
CDR3nt: TGTGCCAGCGCCCAAGCAGGGAAGGAAAAACTGTTTTTT; CDR3aa: CASAQAGKEKLFF; v_gene: TRBV18; j_gene: TRBJ1-4; d_gene: .; abundance: once
CDR3nt: TGTGCCAGCAGTAATCTGCAGGGGGCGCGAGGGGAAAAACTGTTTTTT; CDR3aa: CASSNLQGARGEKLFF; v_gene: TRBV27; j_gene: TRBJ1-4; d_gene: TRBD1; abundance: .
CDR3nt: TGTGCCAGCAGTTTATCGATGGGGAGACTGGAAGGCACCGGGGAGCTGTTTTTT; CDR3aa: CASSLSMGRLEGTGELFF; v_gene: TRBV27; j_gene: TRBJ2-2; d_gene: .; abundance: .